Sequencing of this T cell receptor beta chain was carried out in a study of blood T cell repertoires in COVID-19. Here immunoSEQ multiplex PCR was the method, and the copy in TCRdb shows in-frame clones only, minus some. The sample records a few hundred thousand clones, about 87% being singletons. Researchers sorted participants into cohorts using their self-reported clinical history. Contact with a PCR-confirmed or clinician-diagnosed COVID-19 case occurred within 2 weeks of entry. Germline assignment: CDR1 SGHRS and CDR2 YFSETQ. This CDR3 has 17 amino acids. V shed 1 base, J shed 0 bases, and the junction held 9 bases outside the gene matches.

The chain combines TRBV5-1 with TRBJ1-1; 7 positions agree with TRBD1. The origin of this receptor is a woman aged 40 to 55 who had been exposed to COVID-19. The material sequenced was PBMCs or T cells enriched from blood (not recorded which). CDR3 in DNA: TGCGCCAGCAGCTTGATGCCAGGGGGGTCCATGAACACTGAAGCTTTCTTT. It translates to CASSLMPGGSMNTEAFF.